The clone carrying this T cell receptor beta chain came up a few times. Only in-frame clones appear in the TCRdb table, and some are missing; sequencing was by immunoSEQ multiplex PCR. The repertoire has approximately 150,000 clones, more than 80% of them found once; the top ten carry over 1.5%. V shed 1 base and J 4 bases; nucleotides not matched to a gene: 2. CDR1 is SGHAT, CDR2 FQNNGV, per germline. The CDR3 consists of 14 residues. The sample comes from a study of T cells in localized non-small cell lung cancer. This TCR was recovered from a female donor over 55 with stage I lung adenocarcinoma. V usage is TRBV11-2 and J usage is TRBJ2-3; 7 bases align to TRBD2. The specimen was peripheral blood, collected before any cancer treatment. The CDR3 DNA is TGTGCCAGCAGCTTAGGGGGAGGGCCAGATACGCAGTATTTT. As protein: CASSLGGGPDTQYF.